What follows are 10 T cell receptor beta chains derived from one specimen sequenced in a study of blood T cell repertoires in COVID-19. TCRdb's copy holds only in-frame clones and misses some; the assay was immunoSEQ multiplex PCR. The table records 250,000 to 400,000 clones, around 88% of them present only once. The sample was peripheral blood. The receptors were sampled from a woman aged 25 to 39 with COVID-19, enrolled during active disease.

J is TRBJ2-7 and V is TRBV6-5; tentatively, D is TRBD1 (6 bases). CDR1 MNHEY and CDR2 SVGAGI come from the germline V gene. The V and J ends lost 6 bases and 4 bases respectively, with 13 bases between them. The CDR3 loop spans 13 amino acids. The CDR3 region is CASSQGRIYEQYV. In DNA, the CDR3 is TGTGCCAGCAGCCAGGGGCGGATATACGAGCAGTACGTC.

This clone was counted a single time. The chain links TRBV3-1 (or the pseudogene TRBV3-2) to TRBJ2-1; D may be TRBD2 (6 bases). CDR3 length equals 15 residues. V shed 4 bases and J shed 1 base, with 11 bases lying between them. Germline V lookup: CDR1 LGHDT, CDR2 YNNKEL (reference sequence). CDR3 bases: TGTGCCAGCAGCCTAAGTGGGGGGTCCTACAATGAGCAGTTCTTC. Translation: CASSLSGGSYNEQFF.

The J gene is TRBJ1-5, the V gene TRBV28, with 7 bases that match TRBD1. This CDR3 has 13 amino acids. With 7 bases clipped from V and 5 bases from J, the junction kept 5 bases outside the gene matches. Germline-derived CDR1 and CDR2 are MDHEN and SYDVKM. The CDR3 sequence is CASTKDRDQPQHF. DNA of the CDR3: TGTGCCAGCACCAAAGACAGGGATCAGCCCCAGCATTTT. Drawing the rest from reference TRBV28 and TRBJ1-5, the complete variable domain is DVKVTQSSRYLVKRTGEKVFLECVQDMDHENMFWYRQDPGLGLRLIYFSYDVKMKEKGDIPEGYSVSREKKERFSLILESASTNQTSMYLCASTKDRDQPQHFGDGTRLSIL.

This clone was recorded only once. The J gene is TRBJ2-7, the V gene TRBV18; the match to TRBD1 covers 11 bases. Germline V gene lookup returns CDR1 KGHSH and CDR2 LQKENI. The V and J ends lost 6 bases and 4 bases, in that order; junction bases with no gene match: 14. The CDR3 is 17 residues long. CDR3 DNA sequence: TGTGCCAGCTCGCAACAAAGGGTAGGGACAGGGGGTTACGAGCAGTACGTC. Translating gives CASSQQRVGTGGYEQYV.

This sequence joins TRBV19 and TRBJ1-3, with TRBD1 as a possible D gene (5 bases). The CDR3 is 14 amino acids. From germline, CDR1 is LNHDA and CDR2 SQIVND (reference sequence). Trimming stripped 6 bases from V and 0 bases from J, with 9 bases between. The CDR3 coding sequence is TGTGCCAGTAGCCTCAGGGTCTCTGGAAACACCATATATTTT. Its translation: CASSLRVSGNTIYF. Together with reference TRBV19 and TRBJ1-3, the CDR3 gives the full variable domain: DGGITQSPKYLFRKEGQNVTLSCEQNLNHDAMYWYRQDPGQGLRLIYYSQIVNDFQKGDIAEGYSVSREKKESFPLTVTSAQKNPTAFYLCASSLRVSGNTIYFGEGSWLTVV.

This chain joins TRBV4-2 and TRBJ1-2; D may be TRBD1 (6 bases). Between the trimmed V and J ends, which lost 1 base and 4 bases, there was a span of 22 bases. The CDR3 totals 18 residues. Germline CDR1 reads LGHNA; CDR2 reads YNFKEQ. CDR3 region: CASSQGSGQGPWSYGYTF. The CDR3 DNA sequence: TGTGCCAGCAGCCAAGGCTCGGGACAAGGCCCCTGGAGCTATGGCTACACCTTC.

In this sample, this clone turned up a few times. The gene calls are TRBV11-2 and TRBJ2-7, with no clear D. The length of the CDR3 is 13 residues. Germline values: CDR1 SGHAT, CDR2 FQNNGV. V was cut by 0 bases and J by 7 bases, with 10 bases left in between. CDR3 sequence: CASSLERMREQYV. CDR3 in DNA: TGTGCCAGCAGCTTAGAGCGGATGAGAGAGCAGTACGTC.

The rearrangement uses TRBV6-5 and TRBJ1-5; 8 positions agree with TRBD1. The CDR3 sequence is 14 residues long. J lost 5 bases, V lost 11 bases, and 11 bases had no gene match. Germline V CDR1 and CDR2: MNHEY, SVGAGI. CDR3 coding DNA: TGTGCCTCATGGGACAGGTCACCCTATCAGCCCCAGCATTTT. This encodes CASWDRSPYQPQHF.

The rearrangement links TRBV19 to TRBJ2-7; weak D call: TRBD1 (5 bases). The CDR3 runs 19 residues. Per the germline V gene, CDR1 is LNHDA and CDR2 is SQIVND (reference sequence). The ends were cut back, 6 bases at V and 0 bases at J, with 27 bases in the middle. CDR3 sequence reads: CASSSGDTTGDPYSYEQYF. The CDR3 DNA reads TGTGCCAGTAGCTCTGGAGACACTACAGGAGACCCATACTCCTACGAGCAGTACTTC.

The chain recombines TRBV19 with TRBJ1-5, with D possibly being TRBD1 (5 bases). This CDR3 has 17 amino acids. The V gene lost 1 base and the J gene lost 2 bases, with 15 bases spanning the gap. Germline assignment: CDR1 LNHDA and CDR2 SQIVND (reference sequence). The CDR3 is CASSIGGARARNQPQHF. Written as DNA, the CDR3 is TGTGCCAGTAGTATAGGCGGGGCCAGGGCACGCAATCAGCCCCAGCATTTT.